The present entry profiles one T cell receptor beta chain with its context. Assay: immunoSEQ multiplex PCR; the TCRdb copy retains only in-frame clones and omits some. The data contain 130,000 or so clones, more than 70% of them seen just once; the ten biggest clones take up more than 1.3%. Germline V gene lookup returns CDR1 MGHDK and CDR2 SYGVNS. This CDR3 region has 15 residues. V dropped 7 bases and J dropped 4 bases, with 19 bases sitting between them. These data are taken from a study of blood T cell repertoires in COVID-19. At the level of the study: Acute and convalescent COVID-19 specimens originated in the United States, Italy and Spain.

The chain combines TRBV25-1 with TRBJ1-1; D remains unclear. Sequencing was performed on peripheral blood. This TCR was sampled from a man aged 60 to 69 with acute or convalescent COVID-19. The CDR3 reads CASTHPGREGTEAFF. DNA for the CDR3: TGTGCCAGCACCCACCCCGGGAGGGAGGGCACTGAAGCTTTCTTT.